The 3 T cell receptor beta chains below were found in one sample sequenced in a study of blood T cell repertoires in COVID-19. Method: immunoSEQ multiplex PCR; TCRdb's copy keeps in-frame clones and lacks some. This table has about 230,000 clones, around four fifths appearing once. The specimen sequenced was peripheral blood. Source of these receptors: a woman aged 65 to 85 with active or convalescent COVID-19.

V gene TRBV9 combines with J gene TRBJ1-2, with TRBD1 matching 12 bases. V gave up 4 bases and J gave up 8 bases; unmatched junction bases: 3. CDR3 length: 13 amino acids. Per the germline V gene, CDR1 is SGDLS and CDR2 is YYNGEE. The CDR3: CASSRDRGHGYTF. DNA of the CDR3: TGTGCCAGCAGCCGGGACAGGGGGCACGGCTACACCTTC.

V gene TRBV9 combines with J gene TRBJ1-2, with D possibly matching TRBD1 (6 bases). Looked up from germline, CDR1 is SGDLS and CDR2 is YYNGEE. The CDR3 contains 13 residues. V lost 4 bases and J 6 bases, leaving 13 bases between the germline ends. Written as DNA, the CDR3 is TGTGCCAGCAGCCATACCAACAGGGATGGCTACACCTTC. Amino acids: CASSHTNRDGYTF. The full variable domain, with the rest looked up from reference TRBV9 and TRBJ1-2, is DSGVTQTPKHLITATGQRVTLRCSPRSGDLSVYWYQQSLDQGLQFLIQYYNGEERAKGNILERFSAQQFPDLHSELNLSSLELGDSALYFCASSHTNRDGYTFGSGTRLTVV.

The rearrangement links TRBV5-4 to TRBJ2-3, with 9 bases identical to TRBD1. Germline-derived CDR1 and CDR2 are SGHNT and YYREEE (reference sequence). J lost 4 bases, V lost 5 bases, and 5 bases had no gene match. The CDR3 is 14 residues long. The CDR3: CASRPQGASDTQYF. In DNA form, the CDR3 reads TGTGCCAGCAGGCCACAGGGGGCGTCAGATACGCAGTATTTT.